These 31 T cell receptor beta chains came from one sample sequenced in a study of CD8+ T cells in alopecia areata (dated by TCRdb to the late 2010s). Sample time point, as interpreted from the label and publication: 20 to 30 weeks on oral tofacitinib. What the treatment or condition label conveys for this sample: oral pan-JAK inhibitor, 5-10 mg twice daily. Libraries were made using the immunoSEQ multiplex PCR assay. RNA was extracted from all samples and reverse transcribed into cDNA, which served as template for TCR sequencing. TCRdb provides this immuneACCESS table in a form limited to in-frame rearrangements. Some clones are lacking; in checked studies, under half of them reflect an unresolved V gene, and why the rest are absent is not known. This sample is represented by about 100,000 clones; 84% of them were singletons. The top ten constitute over 20% of the sample. This specimen was CD8+ T cells sorted from blood, taken at week 24, from a patient treated with tofacitinib. These receptors all come from a human donor with alopecia areata.

This clone occurred a few times. The chain links TRBV7-9 to TRBJ2-3; D is possibly TRBD1 (6 bases). The CDR3 length is 12 residues. Trimming shortened V by 10 bases and J by 1 base, and 9 bases separated the two germline ends. CDR1 is SEHNR, CDR2 FQNEAQ, per germline (reference sequence). This CDR3 reads CATRGGTDTQYF. CDR3 sequence (DNA): TGTGCCACCAGGGGAGGCACAGATACGCAGTATTTT.

The chain has TRBV19 and TRBJ1-5, with D hard to call. This CDR3 contains 14 residues. CDR1 is LNHDA, CDR2 SQIVND, per germline (reference sequence). Trimming left V 5 bases short and J 6 bases short, with 14 bases between. CDR3: CASSGLGRLQPQHF. In DNA, the CDR3 is TGTGCCAGTAGTGGTCTGGGAAGGCTTCAGCCCCAGCATTTT.

The chain employs TRBV5-4 and TRBJ2-5, with a possible D match to TRBD2 (7 bases). This CDR3 is 16 amino acids long. The V and J ends lost 4 bases and 10 bases respectively, with 26 bases between them. Germline V gene data show CDR1 as SGHNT and CDR2 as YYREEE (reference sequence). In DNA form, the CDR3 reads TGTGCCAGCAGCCCCAGAGGGGGGGGGCTTGGGATTGGCCAGTACTTC. Amino acid sequence: CASSPRGGGLGIGQYF.

This sequence joins TRBV7-8 and TRBJ2-7; tentative D call: TRBD2 (5 bases). Germline assignment: CDR1 SGHVS and CDR2 FQNEAQ. The CDR3 contains 16 residues. V was trimmed by 2 bases and J by 4 bases, leaving 18 bases between them. In DNA form, the CDR3 reads TGTGCCAGCAGCTTATTGGGCTTGACAAGCGGTTACGAGCAGTACTTC. Its protein product is CASSLLGLTSGYEQYF.

This clone has only one observation. The chain employs TRBV10-3 and TRBJ2-7; D possibly corresponds to TRBD2 (7 bases). Germline V gene sequence: CDR1 ENHRY, CDR2 SYGVKD. With 2 bases removed from V and 5 bases from J, the gap between germline ends came to 16 bases. The CDR3 runs 15 residues. CDR3: CAISERTEGGNEQYF. In nucleotides, the CDR3 is TGTGCCATCAGTGAGAGGACGGAGGGGGGGAACGAGCAGTACTTC.

The count of this clone is one. The chain couples TRBV7-9 to TRBJ2-3; 8 bases fit TRBD1. This CDR3 region has 15 residues. Losses at the gene ends were 3 bases for V and 6 bases for J; bases not matched to a gene: 8. Germline V gene data show CDR1 as SEHNR and CDR2 as FQNEAQ (reference sequence). Here the CDR3 DNA reads TGTGCCAGCAGCTTTCCTCGGACAGGGTACGATACGCAGTATTTT. As protein: CASSFPRTGYDTQYF.

The J gene is TRBJ1-5, the V gene TRBV19; D gene uncertain. This CDR3 has 15 residues. Germline-derived CDR1 and CDR2 are LNHDA and SQIVND (reference sequence). Trimming shortened V by 5 bases and J by 2 bases, and 13 bases separated the two germline ends. The chain's CDR3 is CASSPTSFRNQPQHF. The CDR3 bases are TGTGCCAGTAGTCCTACCTCGTTTCGCAATCAGCCCCAGCATTTT. The full variable domain, rest sourced from reference TRBV19 and TRBJ1-5, is DGGITQSPKYLFRKEGQNVTLSCEQNLNHDAMYWYRQDPGQGLRLIYYSQIVNDFQKGDIAEGYSVSREKKESFPLTVTSAQKNPTAFYLCASSPTSFRNQPQHFGDGTRLSIL.

In its sample, this clone was seen once. The V gene is TRBV6-1, the J gene TRBJ1-5; D is ambiguous. CDR3 length equals 15 residues. Trimming cost V 3 bases and J 5 bases, with 14 bases left between them. Germline V gives CDR1 MNHNS, CDR2 SASEGT. The CDR3 bases are TGTGCCAGCAGTGACTTCAGTTTTGAACATCAGCCCCAGCATTTT. The encoded protein is CASSDFSFEHQPQHF.

The chain couples TRBV4-3 to TRBJ1-2, with D perhaps TRBD1 (5 bases). Germline V gene sequence: CDR1 LGHNA, CDR2 YSLEER. The length of the CDR3 is 14 residues. V lost 4 bases, J lost 6 bases, and 15 bases lay in between. CDR3 DNA: TGCGCCAGCAGCCCACCAGGGAATCCCGATGGCTACACCTTC. It is translated as CASSPPGNPDGYTF.

The genes are TRBV4-3 and TRBJ2-7; perhaps TRBD1 as D (5 bases). The germline CDR1 and CDR2 sequences are LGHNA and YSLEER. There are 15 residues in the CDR3. Trimming left V 0 bases short and J 4 bases short, with 13 bases between. CDR3 nucleotide sequence: TGCGCCAGCAGCCAAGATGGTGGGGCAATGTACGAGCAGTACTTC. Its protein product is CASSQDGGAMYEQYF.

The V and J genes are TRBV27 and TRBJ2-5; 13 bases line up with TRBD2. Trimming cost V 8 bases and J 7 bases; bases outside gene matches: 10. The CDR3 extends over 15 amino acids. Germline V lookup: CDR1 MNHEY, CDR2 SMNVEV (reference sequence). The CDR3 sequence is CASCPTSGGAGTQYF. The CDR3 DNA sequence: TGTGCCAGCTGCCCCACTAGCGGGGGGGCCGGGACCCAGTACTTC.

This sequence joins TRBV4-2 and TRBJ2-3; D uncertain. V was clipped by 0 bases and J by 2 bases, with 12 bases between them. The CDR3 is 16 residues long. The V gene's germline CDR1 is LGHNA and CDR2 YNFKEQ. CDR3 protein: CASSQELRLLTDTQYF. The CDR3 DNA is TGTGCCAGCAGCCAAGAGTTGAGGCTGCTCACAGATACGCAGTATTTT.

V gene TRBV6-1 combines with J gene TRBJ1-1; D remains ambiguous. Trimming took off 3 bases at V and 0 bases at J, with 20 bases between the two ends. The CDR3 spans 18 residues. The germline V gene encodes CDR1 MNHNS and CDR2 SASEGT. CDR3 DNA: TGTGCCAGCAGTGAGGGAGAAATAGAAAGGGATATGAACACTGAAGCTTTCTTT. Encoded protein: CASSEGEIERDMNTEAFF.

The V gene is TRBV4-1, the J gene TRBJ2-3, with TRBD2 as a possible D gene (6 bases). Between the trimmed V and J ends, which lost 2 bases and 4 bases, there was a span of 19 bases. The CDR3 is 17 amino acids. Germline CDR1 is MGHRA and CDR2 is YSYEKL. CDR3 sequence: CASSQRYGGDRSDTQYF. As DNA, the CDR3 is TGCGCCAGCAGCCAACGATACGGGGGAGACCGGTCAGATACGCAGTATTTT.

The CDR3 DNA reads TGTGCCAGCAGCGAAGACCCGGGACCGTCCGGGACCCAGTACTTC. Protein product: CASSEDPGPSGTQYF. V is TRBV7-2 and J is TRBJ2-5, with D perhaps being TRBD1 or TRBD2 (5 bases each). The CDR3 runs 15 residues. V lost 5 bases, J lost 7 bases, and 20 bases lay in between. The germline V gene has CDR1 SGHTA and CDR2 FQGNSA.

The chain recombines TRBV7-9 with TRBJ1-1; D unclear. The CDR3 is 12 amino acids. Germline CDR1 is SEHNR and CDR2 is FQNEAQ (reference sequence). With 6 bases removed from V and 1 base from J, the gap between germline ends came to 6 bases. CDR3 DNA sequence: TGTGCCAGCAGTTTCAGGAACACTGAAGCTTTCTTT. Its translation: CASSFRNTEAFF.

The genes are TRBV15 and TRBJ2-7; D might be TRBD1 (5 bases). Trimming took 0 bases from V and 1 from J, leaving 10 bases between them. Looked up from germline, CDR1 is LNHNV and CDR2 is YYDKDF (reference sequence). This CDR3 is built from 15 residues. The CDR3 nucleotides are TGTGCCACCAGCAGAGAACCAGGGCCGTCCTACGAGCAGTACTTC. This sequence encodes CATSREPGPSYEQYF.

J is TRBJ2-1 and V is TRBV7-9; D gene unclear. This CDR3 region has 11 residues. Trimming took 5 bases from V and 9 from J, leaving 8 bases between them. Per germline, CDR1 SEHNR and CDR2 FQNEAQ (reference sequence). The chain's CDR3 is CASSRLGEQFF. CDR3 coding DNA: TGTGCCAGCAGCCGACTGGGTGAGCAGTTCTTC.

This chain connects TRBV7-9 to TRBJ2-1; tentative D call: TRBD1 (6 bases). The germline CDR1 and CDR2 sequences are SEHNR and FQNEAQ (reference sequence). The germline V and J ends were trimmed by 6 bases and 9 bases, with 21 bases remaining between them. CDR3 length equals 15 residues. The CDR3 spells CASSQSRGQLREQFF. CDR3 DNA: TGTGCCAGCAGTCAAAGCAGGGGACAACTTCGTGAGCAGTTCTTC.

The chain recombines TRBV19 with TRBJ2-2; 11 bases are a match to TRBD1. Germline CDR1 LNHDA, CDR2 SQIVND (reference sequence). V gave up 3 bases and J gave up 3 bases; unmatched junction bases: 9. This CDR3 has 18 amino acids. Written as DNA, the CDR3 is TGTGCCAGTAGTATCCTTAGAGGACAGGGGGCGGACACCGGGGAGCTGTTTTTT. Translating it yields CASSILRGQGADTGELFF.

The rearrangement links TRBV7-2 to TRBJ1-2; D call uncertain. CDR1 and CDR2 from the germline V gene are SGHTA and FQGNSA. Trimming cost V 1 base and J 7 bases, with 16 bases left between them. The CDR3 is 15 residues long. The CDR3 reads CASSLEVAPSGGYTF. The CDR3, as DNA: TGTGCCAGCAGCTTAGAGGTGGCCCCGTCGGGTGGCTACACCTTC.

The rearrangement uses TRBV4-3 and TRBJ2-1; D may be TRBD2 (5 bases). This CDR3 is built from 14 residues. V gave up 4 bases and J gave up 9 bases, with 16 bases separating them. The germline CDR1 and CDR2 sequences are LGHNA and YSLEER. CDR3 sequence reads: CASSRAGGLTEQFF. The DNA for the CDR3 is TGCGCCAGCAGCCGTGCGGGTGGTCTCACTGAGCAGTTCTTC.

V is TRBV27 and J is TRBJ2-5; D perhaps matches TRBD1 (5 bases). The germline V and J ends were trimmed by 4 bases and 0 bases, with 12 bases remaining between them. This CDR3 comprises 15 residues. Germline CDR1 is MNHEY and CDR2 is SMNVEV (reference sequence). The CDR3 sequence is CASSSSDTYQETQYF. The CDR3 nucleotides read TGTGCCAGCAGTTCCTCGGACACGTACCAAGAGACCCAGTACTTC.

The J gene is TRBJ2-5, the V gene TRBV7-2; tentatively, D is TRBD2 (6 bases). CDR1 is SGHTA and CDR2 is FQGNSA in the germline V gene. The CDR3 length is 16 residues. The ends were cut back, 7 bases at V and 0 bases at J, with 18 bases in the middle. CDR3 in amino acids: CASTLVFGGDQETQYF. DNA of the CDR3: TGTGCCAGCACCCTCGTGTTCGGCGGGGACCAAGAGACCCAGTACTTC.

The rearrangement joins TRBV4-1 to TRBJ2-7, with D perhaps being TRBD1 or TRBD2 (6 bases each). Trimming left V 0 bases short and J 2 bases short, with 11 bases between. Germline assignment: CDR1 MGHRA and CDR2 YSYEKL. This CDR3 contains 15 residues. The CDR3 spells CASSQDRGQAYEQYF. DNA of the CDR3: TGCGCCAGCAGCCAAGATCGGGGGCAGGCCTACGAGCAGTACTTC.

The V and J genes are TRBV6-6 and TRBJ1-4, with a tentative D call TRBD1 (5 bases). V was shortened by 4 bases and J by 5 bases, with 17 bases between the two germline ends. CDR1 is MNHNY and CDR2 is SVGAGI in the germline V gene (reference sequence). The CDR3 runs 16 residues. This CDR3 reads CASSSAWGEANEKLFF. As DNA, the CDR3 is TGTGCCAGCAGTTCAGCCTGGGGGGAGGCGAATGAAAAACTGTTTTTT.

This chain connects TRBV7-9 to TRBJ1-1; tentatively, D is TRBD1 (6 bases). Trimming took off 5 bases at V and 0 bases at J, with 13 bases between the two ends. The CDR3 totals 15 residues. Germline V gene data show CDR1 as SEHNR and CDR2 as FQNEAQ (reference sequence). The DNA for the CDR3 is TGTGCCAGCAGCCTAGTTGCAGGGGTGAACACTGAAGCTTTCTTT. The encoded protein is CASSLVAGVNTEAFF.

The genes are TRBV7-9 and TRBJ2-7, with a possible D match to TRBD1 (5 bases). The CDR3 runs 15 residues. Per the germline V gene, CDR1 is SEHNR and CDR2 is FQNEAQ (reference sequence). Trimming took 5 bases from V and 2 from J, leaving 16 bases between them. The CDR3 nucleotides read TGTGCCAGCAGCCAACCCCAGGGCTATACCTACGAGCAGTACTTC. Protein: CASSQPQGYTYEQYF.

V gene TRBV13 combines with J gene TRBJ1-6, with 9 bases lining up with TRBD1. CDR3 length: 16 residues. With V trimmed by 1 base and J by 9 bases, 7 bases remained unmatched. In germline, CDR1 is PRHDT, CDR2 FYEKMQ (reference sequence). CDR3 residues: CASSLARDRAFSPLHF. CDR3 nucleotide sequence: TGTGCCAGCAGCTTAGCCCGGGACAGGGCGTTTTCACCCCTCCACTTT.

The rearrangement links TRBV13 to TRBJ2-7; D remains unclear. Per the germline V gene, CDR1 is PRHDT and CDR2 is FYEKMQ (reference sequence). Deletions cut 5 bases from V and 5 bases from J, with 16 bases between. The CDR3 runs 14 residues. The CDR3 sequence: CASSRRTMGDEQYF. The CDR3 bases are TGTGCCAGCAGCCGAAGAACTATGGGCGACGAGCAGTACTTC.

The chain employs TRBV14 and TRBJ2-5; no clear D. Germline V gene lookup returns CDR1 SGHDN and CDR2 FVKESK. Trimming pared 1 base from V and 4 bases from J, leaving 4 bases between. This CDR3 spans 12 amino acids. DNA for the CDR3: TGTGCCAGCAGCCAAGTCCGAGAGACCCAGTACTTC. Translation gives CASSQVRETQYF.